This T cell receptor (beta chain) stems from a study of regulatory T cells in long-lasting Graves disease. In this sample, this clonotype turned up many times. Time point here: newly diagnosed GD, antithyroid drugs for less than 3 months. From RNA extracted from PBMCs, the TCR library was made. An endocrinology department in Xi'an, China, supplied the patients. Through Arm-PCR of CDR3 regions and iRepertoire HTBI primers, TCR beta libraries were built. In TCRdb, the multiplex PCR reads were re-called with MiXCR into one record per CDR3 protein. Altogether 500,000 to 700,000 distinct CDR3 sequences are present, around 15% being singletons, with the ten largest covering 18%. The CDR3 extends over 14 amino acids. Per germline, CDR1 LGHDT and CDR2 YNNKEL (reference sequence). The ends were cut back, 1 base at V and 1 base at J, with 7 bases in the middle. Separately, the same data were catalogued under a study of T cells in Graves' hyperthyroidism and ophthalmopathy. Turning to that study: The HTBI primer set was used in a first-round RT-PCR of the TCR CDR3.

The genes are TRBV3-1 and TRBJ1-1; tentatively, D is TRBD1 (5 bases). The specimen was peripheral blood mononuclear cells (PBMCs), collected at new diagnosis, from a patient treated with antithyroid drugs. The TCR sequence derives from a woman aged 25-40 years with Graves disease. As DNA, the CDR3 is TGTGCCAGCAGCCAAGTAACAGGGAACACTGAAGCTTTCTTT. The encoded protein is CASSQVTGNTEAFF. Looking up the rest from reference TRBV3-1 and TRBJ1-1 gives the full variable domain: DTAVSQTPKYLVTQMGNDKSIKCEQNLGHDTMYWYKQDSKKFLKIMFSYNNKELIINETVPNRFSPKSPDKAHLNLHINSLELGDSAVYFCASSQVTGNTEAFFGQGTRLTVV.